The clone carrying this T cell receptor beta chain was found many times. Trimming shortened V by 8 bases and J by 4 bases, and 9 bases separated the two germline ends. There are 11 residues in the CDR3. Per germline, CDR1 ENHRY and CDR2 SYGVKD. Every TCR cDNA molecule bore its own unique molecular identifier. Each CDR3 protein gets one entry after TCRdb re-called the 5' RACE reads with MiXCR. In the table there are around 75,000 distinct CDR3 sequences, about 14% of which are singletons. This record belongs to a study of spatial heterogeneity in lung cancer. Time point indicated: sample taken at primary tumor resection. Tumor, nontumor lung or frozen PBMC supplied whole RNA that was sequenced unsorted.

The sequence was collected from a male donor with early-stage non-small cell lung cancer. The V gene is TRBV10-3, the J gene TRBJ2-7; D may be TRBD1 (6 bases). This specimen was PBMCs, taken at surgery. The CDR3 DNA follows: TGTGCCATCTCTACAGGGTACGAGCAGTACTTC. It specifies CAISTGYEQYF.